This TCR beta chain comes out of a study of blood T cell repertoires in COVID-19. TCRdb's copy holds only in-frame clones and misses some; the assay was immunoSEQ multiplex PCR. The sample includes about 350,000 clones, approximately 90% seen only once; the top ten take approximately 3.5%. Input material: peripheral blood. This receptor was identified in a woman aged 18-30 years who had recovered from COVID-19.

The CDR3 region is CASSLSLAEAQPHTQYF. In nucleotides, the CDR3 is TGTGCCAGCAGTTTATCTCTAGCGGAGGCCCAGCCCCATACGCAGTATTTT. V and J are TRBV27 and TRBJ2-3, with 7 positions matching TRBD2. The CDR3 contains 17 residues. From germline, CDR1 is MNHEY and CDR2 SMNVEV (reference sequence). The ends lost 0 bases at V and 7 bases at J; junction bases unmatched: 13.